The text below deals with one T cell receptor (beta chain). Its target antigen remains unknown. Base-call qualities are not available, and no considerably larger clone is one nucleotide away. The CDR3 starts with the cysteine, ends with the phenylalanine, and has 17 residues. Of the read, only the CDR3 DNA is kept; its 51 bases are in frame from base 1. The V end gives up 4 bases and the J end 6 bases, leaving 9 bases in the junction not matched to a gene. In the germline V gene, CDR1 corresponds to ENHRY and CDR2 to SYGVKD. This sample was included in a study of graft-versus-host responses after intestinal transplantation (dated by TCRdb to 2020 to 2022). In the study overall: Multivisceral, liver-intestinal, or isolated intestinal transplants were received by the recipients. Donor T cell macrochimerism was defined as a peak of at least 4% donor T cells among recipient peripheral blood mononuclear cells. All recipients received anti-thymocyte globulin induction followed by maintenance tacrolimus and steroids for about three years. Of the roughly 25 intestinal transplant recipients enrolled in the cohort, one of whom was a retransplant, a few patients without pretransplant specimens were excluded. To identify alloreactive clones, pre-transplant mixed lymphocyte reaction products were sequenced and compared with unstimulated pre-transplant donor and recipient T cells. Samples from a few later patients were sequenced in-house on an Illumina MiSeq with MiXCR processing rather than by the commercial service. After intestinal transplantation, graft-versus-host and host-versus-graft alloreactive T cell clones in the graft, circulation and bone marrow were tracked using bulk TCR-beta CDR3 sequencing. What the study reported, not specific to this receptor: In patients with donor T cell macrochimerism, the allografts had high GvH to HvG T cell clonal ratios. GvH clones were detected in recipient bone marrow, and some of these GvH clones were observed earlier in ileal mucosa or blood, consistent with an intestinal mucosal origin. The relatively low number and heterogeneity of intestinal transplant patients limited the conclusions. Early after transplant, peak levels of circulating GvH clones were associated with declines in HvG clones.

In the paper's terms, the time point label means: cells obtained before transplantation from donor or recipient. CD3+CD4+ and CD3+CD8+ populations were FACS-sorted from unstimulated pre-transplant donor and recipient cells taken from spleen or lymph nodes. Receptor amplification or capture employed the immunoSEQ multiplex PCR assay. In most patients, genomic DNA was isolated using the Qiagen DNeasy Blood and Tissue Kit and sent frozen to Adaptive Biotechnologies for TCR sequencing. For most patients, genomic DNA was subjected to high-throughput TCR-beta CDR3 sequencing by Adaptive Biotechnologies. Per the original workflow: Adaptive's ImmunoSEQ software was the source of the TCR sequencing data for 15 to 20 patients, while a few other patients were processed with MiXCR and VDJtools. CD4 versus CD8 sorting errors were corrected by removing sequences found in both subsets at a frequency ratio below 5:1. CDR3 nucleotide sequences shared by donor and recipient were removed because the origin of these sequences could not be assigned. Alloreactive clones required at least 2-fold expansion over unstimulated cells and minimum CFSE-low frequency of 0.002% (template counts) or 0.001% (read counts). Clones were considered mappable if detected in sequenced pre-transplant spleen, lymph node, or MLR CFSE-low populations of the donor or recipient. Cumulative frequency of alloreactive clones was calculated as a percentage of all sequences weighted by copy number. TCRdb stores this immuneACCESS table with in-frame sequences only. Part of the clones is absent; in the studies checked, under half of the shortfall reflects unresolved V genes, and no reason is known for the rest. The DNA gave D and trimming, while V, J and clone size come from that table. The table for this sample lists 98,000 or so clones; about 88% of them were counted only once. The ten largest clones represent around 0.96% of the sample.

This sample comprised unstimulated CD4+ T cells sorted from spleen or lymph node cells, obtained before intestinal transplant. The chain couples TRBV10-3 to TRBJ2-2; TRBD2 fits 12 bases in the junction. The sequence was obtained from a human donor who received an intestinal transplant. The CDR3 is CAISVLAGGPASGELFF. The DNA reads as follows: TGTGCCATCAGTGTACTAGCGGGAGGCCCAGCCTCCGGGGAGCTGTTTTTT.